This record concerns one T cell receptor (beta chain) sequence. Its antigen is currently unknown. One entry per CDR3 protein, called by TCRdb with MiXCR from the reads. The table lists 700,000 to 950,000 distinct CDR3 sequences, around a third of them singletons. This specimen comes from a study of T cell repertoires in cytomegalovirus infection. This receptor was identified in a human donor in good health (CMV status not recorded). Some clones in this sample may be carry-over from other donors' samples. The input for sequencing was cultured CD8+ T cells from PBMCs, taken from culture after CMV antigen stimulation.

The CDR3 loop is CASSWVRAYSYNEQFF. The DNA of the CDR3 is TGTGCCAGCAGCTGGGTCCGGGCCTACTCCTACAATGAGCAGTTCTTC. V and J are TRBV28 and TRBJ2-1; D call uncertain. The germline V and J ends were trimmed by 6 bases and 0 bases, with 15 bases remaining between them. From germline, CDR1 is MDHEN and CDR2 SYDVKM. CDR3 length equals 16 residues.